Sequencing of this T cell receptor beta chain was carried out in a study of shared T cell receptors in the human thymus (dated by TCRdb to about 2021). Turning to the overall study: The study investigated the way shared, self-reactive T-cell receptor alpha chains are produced in the human thymus.

Receptors were amplified or captured by the immunoSEQ multiplex PCR assay. In TCRdb, the immuneACCESS table is reduced to in-frame sequences with V and J assigned. These tables do not hold every clone; where another copy was compared, an unresolved V gene accounts for under half, and the others remain unexplained. This sample is represented by 650,000 to 950,000 clones; 70% to 90% of them were singletons. Roughly 0.01% of the sample rests with the top ten. Only a few counts were recorded for this clone. Its specific antigen is unknown. Base qualities are not at hand, and no much larger clone is one base apart. These data also featured in a second study, about human thymus T cells. As the second paper documents: Immunologically healthy infants undergoing open corrective cardiac surgery for congenital heart defects in Finland were used as donors. Thymus tissue was obtained as surgical resects removed during corrective cardiac surgery. Both the thymic and the peripheral blood repertoires appeared to show biased V and J gene segment usage. According to the related research, thymic TCR repertoires were highly overlapping among unrelated individuals. TCR alpha and beta repertoires from under 10 infant thymus samples and four related peripheral blood samples were characterized in the study. Donor ages ranged from about 6 to 244 days, and the cohort comprised more than 5 male and a couple of female infants. Thymocytes were freed from the tissue by mechanical means and kept at -70 degrees C as pellets of roughly 8.5-31 million cells. A QIAsymphony instrument was used to extract genomic DNA from frozen cell pellets. The immunoSEQ multiplex PCR assay was used to amplify the TCRB and TCRAD loci from a standardized quantity of quality-controlled genomic DNA. Amplicons spanned the V(D)J region at a length sufficient to cover the CDR3 and identify V and J genes. Amplicon sequencing was performed on an Illumina platform through the commercial immunoSEQ service. Corrections for primer bias and sequencing errors followed previously described methods, while TCRAD and TCRB definitions were based on the IMGT database. immunoSEQ Analyzer 3.0 and VDJTools were used for repertoire analysis, which covered basic statistics, V/J segment usage, diversity estimates, rarefaction and pairwise overlap. Diversity was estimated using the Chao1, ChaoE, Efron-Thisted, Shannon and inverse Simpson indices, and was also estimated on datasets down-sampled to the size of the smallest sample. For repertoire overlap, CDR3 nucleotide sequence, V gene and J gene had to match strictly, and clustering was done by Jaccard-based multidimensional scaling. On average, thymus samples yielded roughly 800,000 unique TCRB clonotypes, whereas blood samples yielded some 80,000.

The sequencing input was thymocytes. The source of this sequence is a girl younger than two with a congenital heart defect. Donor details come from another sample of the same person, matched by shared clones.

The CDR3 region reads CASSPPDSFPEQYF. Read as DNA, the sequence is TGTGCCAGCAGTCCGCCGGACAGTTTCCCCGAGCAGTACTTC. In this chain, TRBV27 is recombined with TRBJ2-7; the best D guess is TRBD1, with 6 bases matching. The CDR3 has 14 amino acids, counting the end cysteine and phenylalanine. The kept DNA is CDR3 alone, 42 bases in frame from the first base. V is reduced by 5 bases and J by 6 bases, leaving a spacing of 17 bases between them. As encoded in the germline V gene (reference sequence), CDR1 is MNHEY while CDR2 is SMNVEV.